Sequencing of this TCR beta chain was carried out in a study of long-term antiretroviral therapy in people with HIV (dated by TCRdb to about 2022). With respect to the entire study: The earliest samples were collected about a decade before the 2015 WHO recommendation for immediate ART, when ART was typically delayed until CD4 counts fell. A retrospective serial study tested whether ART initiation and durable HIV suppression were associated with changes in peripheral blood TRB repertoire composition and diversity. About 35% of the 30 participants with HIV were female. A total of 150 to 200 cryopreserved PBMC samples were contributed to the cohort by 30 adults with confirmed HIV infection, with samples collected serially over a mean of roughly six years (range 1-12). No cross-contamination during QIAcube processing was seen in test extractions of a monoclonal T-cell line run alongside roughly 35 polyclonal samples.

CDR1 and CDR2 were assigned from the germline V gene as SQVTM and ANQGSEA. Trimming removed 7 bases from V and 4 bases from J, leaving 8 bases between the germline ends. From the cysteine up to the phenylalanine, the CDR3 has a length of 11 residues. Here the CDR3 DNA is all that survives: 33 bases in frame from base 1. The immunoSEQ hsTCRB v3.0 assay was used at survey level resolution for TRB variable region sequencing. A depth of roughly 35,000-50,000 T-cell genomes per sample was targeted for TRB sequencing. TRB libraries were pooled and sequenced on an Illumina MiSeq using a v3 150-cycle kit. Regarding the original processing steps: Analysis of repertoires was carried out in R inside a reproducible Nextflow workflow spanning QC, data transformation and analysis. Custom analyses were implemented in LymphoSeq2, an R package for AIRR-Seq data exploration. After excluding a few samples that yielded fewer than 5000 total TRB sequences, 188 HIV repertoires remained for analysis. Among the 188 retained HIV repertoires, 55 to 65 were collected before ART initiation and roughly 130 were collected after ART initiation. Repertoires were downsampled to 5000 TRB nucleotide sequences, and summary statistics were averaged over 100 downsampling iterations. Only TRB sequences with CDR3 regions of at least seven amino acids were retained for analysis. Diversity was assessed using a clonality score derived from Shannon entropy and using the Gini coefficient. In the repertoire networks, any two of the top 5000 CDR3 amino acid sequences were connected whenever the two sequences differed by an edit distance of one. GLIPH2 predicted antigen specificity groups and MHC restriction for TRB CDR3 amino acid sequences. CDR3 amino acid sequences were matched against VDJdb and McPAS-TCR to flag known CMV, EBV, HIV or tissue antigen associations. Pre-ART, post-ART and control groups were compared with Wilcoxon signed-rank tests and Holm-Bonferroni correction. TCRdb re-hosts the immuneACCESS table, in-frame sequences only. Its copies lack some clones; in the studies checked, an unresolved V gene accounts for under half of them, and the cause for the rest is not known. V and J calls and clone size are those listed in that table; D and trimming were worked out from the DNA. This sample comprises tens of thousands of clones, 97% of them detected only once. The ten top clones hold around 3.2% of the sample.

Inclusion was restricted to participants for whom at least one PBMC sample before ART initiation and at least two post-ART samples were available. Treatment was received in the United States of America by all participants with HIV. Before DNA extraction, cryopreserved samples containing 1-10 million PBMC were thawed and washed. At the time of the earliest PBMC sample, participants with HIV were aged between about 20 and 60 years. Each participant contributed PBMC samples from 1-4 timepoints before ART initiation and 2-8 timepoints after ART initiation, with a median of 7 samples. For every participant, serial HIV viral load, CD4+ T-cell count, ART history and demographic data were obtained. A Qiagen kit on a QIAcube was used to extract genomic DNA from unsorted PBMC, with samples processed in batches of 12. In its sample, this clone was seen once. What this receptor recognizes is not known. The sample holds no much larger clone one base away, and base qualities are not on file.

Summary of the overall study and its limitations: Expanded TRB clones identified before ART initiation dominated the repertoire across all time points, though the dominance fluctuated and decreased in many PLHIV after ART. Because PBMC availability was limited, only the TCR beta chain was sequenced, with no alpha chain pairing. CDR3 length ranges in HIV repertoires were narrower than in controls, and network structure suggested an antigen-experienced repertoire with only a slight naive shift after ART. Because pre-ART samples had limited cell numbers, unsorted PBMC were profiled rather than sorted CD4+ and CD8+ T cells. The samples span the years 2004 to 2017, and the ART regimens used may be less effective than current regimens. Inferences about post-ART repertoire changes were limited because no data were available on ART adherence, viral resistance or therapy changes. Starting ART was linked to a significant rise in TRB diversity, yet even after long-term ART the diversity remained significantly lower than in transplant donor controls.

Sequences were derived from unsorted PBMCs, sampled 6.9 years after starting antiretroviral therapy. Recombination joined TRBV29-1 with TRBJ2-1, and the D gene may be TRBD2, 5 bases matching. The receptor was derived from a man in his thirties or forties with HIV. The sequenced DNA: TGCAGCGGCGGGCATTACAATGAGCAGTTCTTC. It translates as CSGGHYNEQFF.